The clone carrying this T cell receptor (beta chain) was seen only once. Its antigen is not known. Germline is not matched at one junction end, which may reflect a read error. This entry belongs to a study of tumor-infiltrating lymphocytes in primary liver carcinoma. The overall study: T1-T3 N0M0 was the stage of the tumors, which were 4.2 to 10 cm across.

Total RNA (roughly 550 ng) served as template for TCR beta cDNA synthesis primed by a constant-region primer. Amplification in three nested multiplex PCR rounds with slightly modified ARM-PCR gave rise to TCR beta libraries. TCRdb called the multiplex PCR reads again in MiXCR, with one record for every CDR3 protein. The sample lists 40,000 to 50,000 distinct CDR3 sequences, about 80% occurring once. Broader study findings: Lower overlap was observed for tumor-adjacent and tumor-blood pairs relative to tumor region pairs.

Between about 17 and 34 mg of unsorted bulk tissue served as the source from which RNA and DNA were co-extracted. Through surgical resection, the patients' primary liver carcinoma was treated. The sequenced sample was liver tumor tissue from sampling region 3. Subset reported: tumor region T3, left-lateral pole. This TCR derives from a man aged 35 to 55 with primary liver carcinoma and hepatitis B virus infection.

The CDR3 protein is CSVEGANEQCF. CDR3 coding DNA: TGCAGTGTTGAGGGGGCCAACGAGCAGTGCTTC. This chain uses TRBV29-1 with TRBJ2-7, with 7 positions matching TRBD1. Looked up from germline, CDR1 is SQVTM and CDR2 is ANQGSEA. This CDR3 is built from 11 residues.